This paragraph reports one TCR beta chain. Its antigen is undetermined. This sample stems from a study of Ad26.COV2.S vaccination and SARS-CoV-2 variants. Study-wide background: Donor was in the COV1001 Ad26.COV2.S trial arm.

Measured with immunoSEQ multiplex PCR; TCRdb has only the in-frame clones, and not every one. The sample has about 330,000 clones, roughly 88% seen once; the top ten hold 5.5%. Study findings and constraints: Placebo recipients and vaccine recipients were similar in non-spike TCR breadth. Spike-specific CD8+ and CD4+ T cell responses reportedly showed substantial breadth after vaccination. Analyses that measured TCR breadth and depth may have underestimated total T cell responses.

Treatment given: around 19 received Ad26.COV2.S at low or high dose, single or two shots; about five received placebo; per-sample allocation not given. It was on day 63 after the first vaccine or placebo injection that samples were taken. CDR3 length: 12 amino acids. The V gene lost 0 bases and the J gene lost 13 bases, with 10 bases spanning the gap. CDR1 and CDR2 from the germline V gene are LGHDT and YNNKEL (reference sequence). This sequence was found in a person aged 18 to 59 who received the Ad26.COV2.S COVID-19 vaccine or a placebo. The sequenced sample was peripheral blood, obtained in a trial of Ad26.COV2.S vaccine versus placebo. V is TRBV3-1 (or the pseudogene TRBV3-2) and J is TRBJ2-1, with a possible D match to TRBD2 (5 bases). The CDR3 reads CASSQDSLAQFF. The CDR3 DNA follows: TGTGCCAGCAGCCAAGATAGTCTAGCTCAGTTCTTC.